The next 25 T cell receptor beta chains were all read from a single sample in a study of OX40 agonist ivuxolimab in advanced cancers. Sequencing used immunoSEQ multiplex PCR; TCRdb keeps in-frame clones, though not all of them. The table records tens of thousands of clones, 75% to 90% of them present only once. This material consisted of CD4+ or CD8+ T cells sorted from blood, taken in a trial of the OX40 agonist ivuxolimab. These receptors were obtained from an adult with an advanced solid tumor such as melanoma, head and neck, liver or kidney cancer.

This clone was counted a single time. The rearrangement uses TRBV28 and TRBJ1-1; D gene ambiguous. The germline CDR1 and CDR2 sequences are MDHEN and SYDVKM. Trimming stripped 7 bases from V and 4 bases from J, with 10 bases between. The CDR3 totals 12 residues. In DNA form, the CDR3 reads TGTGCCAGCACTCTGGGCGGCACTGAAGCTTTCTTT. It translates to CASTLGGTEAFF.

The gene calls are TRBV7-8 and TRBJ2-5; TRBD2 is a possible D gene (6 bases). CDR1 and CDR2 (germline): SGHVS, FQNEAQ. V dropped 2 bases and J dropped 5 bases, with 15 bases sitting between them. The CDR3 has 15 amino acids. The CDR3 sequence: CASSLQLAGGETQYF. CDR3 in DNA: TGTGCCAGCAGCTTACAACTAGCAGGTGGGGAGACCCAGTACTTC. Looking up the rest from reference TRBV7-8 and TRBJ2-5 gives the full variable domain: GAGVSQSPRYKVAKRGQDVALRCDPISGHVSLFWYQQALGQGPEFLTYFQNEAQLDKSGLPSDRFFAERPEGSVSTLKIQRTQQEDSAVYLCASSLQLAGGETQYFGPGTRLLVL.

The chain joins TRBV9 to TRBJ1-1; 7 bases are a match to TRBD1. Trimming at V came to 4 bases and at J to 5 bases, leaving 17 bases not matched to a gene. Germline CDR1 SGDLS, CDR2 YYNGEE. The CDR3 runs to 17 residues. The CDR3 DNA sequence: TGTGCCAGCAGCCCTAAGAGGGACAGCTCCCGGGGGACTGAAGCTTTCTTT. Amino acid sequence: CASSPKRDSSRGTEAFF.

The genes are TRBV28 and TRBJ1-4; TRBD1 aligns across 7 bases. This CDR3 region has 13 residues. In germline, CDR1 is MDHEN, CDR2 SYDVKM. The trim removed 7 bases at V and 8 bases at J, leaving 7 bases unmatched. CDR3 region: CASKDRVKEKLFF. The CDR3 DNA sequence: TGTGCCAGCAAAGACAGGGTGAAGGAAAAACTGTTTTTT.

The genes are TRBV19 and TRBJ2-7; D may be TRBD1 or TRBD2 (5 bases each). Trimming took off 3 bases at V and 5 bases at J, with 17 bases between the two ends. CDR1 LNHDA and CDR2 SQIVND come from the germline V gene (reference sequence). This CDR3 has 15 residues. The CDR3 nucleotides read TGTGCCAGTAGTATGTGGGGTAGGGGAGAGGACGAGCAGTACTTC. Amino acid sequence: CASSMWGRGEDEQYF.

The rearrangement joins TRBV9 to TRBJ2-1; D remains unclear. CDR3 length: 12 residues. The ends were cut back, 1 base at V and 10 bases at J, with 9 bases in the middle. CDR1 and CDR2 (germline): SGDLS, YYNGEE. CDR3: CASSVPVGEQFF. Written as DNA, the CDR3 is TGTGCCAGCAGCGTACCAGTGGGGGAGCAGTTCTTC.

This clone counts as medium-sized. V gene TRBV19 combines with J gene TRBJ1-2; D gene uncertain. Trimming removed 8 bases at V and 1 base at J, with 8 bases between. Germline assignment: CDR1 LNHDA and CDR2 SQIVND (reference sequence). The CDR3 is 12 residues long. CDR3 sequence (DNA): TGTGCCAGTTCACCAGATAACTATGGCTACACCTTC. Translated: CASSPDNYGYTF.

The rearrangement joins TRBV27 to TRBJ1-2, with 8 bases fitting TRBD1. The V gene end was trimmed by 0 bases and the J gene end by 4 bases; junction bases not matched to a gene: 4. The CDR3 loop spans 15 amino acids. The germline V gene encodes CDR1 MNHEY and CDR2 SMNVEV (reference sequence). CDR3 region: CASSLSRGTGYGYTF. CDR3 DNA: TGTGCCAGCAGTTTATCGAGGGGGACAGGCTATGGCTACACCTTC.

The genes are TRBV5-1 and TRBJ1-4; D unresolved. Between the trimmed V and J ends, which lost 4 bases and 7 bases, there was a span of 23 bases. The germline gives CDR1 SGHRS, CDR2 YFSETQ. The CDR3 runs 17 residues. The CDR3 reads CASSLRSGNMEVEKLFF. The CDR3 DNA is TGCGCCAGCAGCCTCAGATCGGGAAACATGGAGGTTGAAAAACTGTTTTTT.

The rearrangement uses TRBV11-2 and TRBJ2-1; TRBD2 matches 9 bases. The germline CDR1 and CDR2 sequences are SGHAT and FQNNGV. This CDR3 spans 15 amino acids. Trimming removed 1 base from V and 4 bases from J; junction bases left unmatched: 2. The CDR3 loop reads CASSLGAGGYNEQFF. In DNA form, the CDR3 reads TGTGCCAGCAGCTTAGGAGCGGGGGGTTACAATGAGCAGTTCTTC.

The chain uses TRBV27 and TRBJ1-3; D is perhaps TRBD1 (6 bases). The ends were cut back, 3 bases at V and 2 bases at J, with 8 bases in the middle. Germline CDR1 and CDR2: MNHEY and SMNVEV (reference sequence). The CDR3 is made up of 14 amino acids. The CDR3 is CASSFRGTGNTIYF. CDR3 sequence (DNA): TGTGCCAGCAGTTTCAGGGGAACTGGAAACACCATATATTTT.

This chain joins TRBV6-5 and TRBJ1-1; D not certain. This CDR3 has 16 amino acids. V shed 0 bases and J shed 0 bases, with 11 bases lying between them. Germline V gene lookup returns CDR1 MNHEY and CDR2 SVGAGI. The CDR3 reads CASSYSSVSLNTEAFF. In DNA form, the CDR3 reads TGTGCCAGCAGTTACTCGTCCGTCAGCTTGAACACTGAAGCTTTCTTT.

The rearrangement links TRBV19 to TRBJ1-2, with no clear D. Trimming took 3 bases from V and 5 from J, leaving 7 bases between them. Looked up from germline, CDR1 is LNHDA and CDR2 is SQIVND (reference sequence). The CDR3 is 12 residues long. The CDR3 sequence: CASSMDYYGYTF. The DNA of the CDR3 is TGTGCCAGTAGTATGGACTATTATGGCTACACCTTC. The full variable domain, in which reference TRBV19 and TRBJ1-2 provide the parts outside the CDR3, is DGGITQSPKYLFRKEGQNVTLSCEQNLNHDAMYWYRQDPGQGLRLIYYSQIVNDFQKGDIAEGYSVSREKKESFPLTVTSAQKNPTAFYLCASSMDYYGYTFGSGTRLTVV.

The chain uses TRBV5-1 and TRBJ2-7, with D possibly matching TRBD1 (7 bases). The CDR3 has 14 amino acids. From germline, CDR1 is SGHRS and CDR2 YFSETQ. V lost 1 base, J lost 7 bases, and 15 bases lay in between. The CDR3 sequence is CASSLRGRGREQYF. DNA for the CDR3: TGCGCCAGCAGCTTGAGGGGCAGGGGGAGGGAGCAGTACTTC.

The V gene is TRBV6-9, the J gene TRBJ1-5; TRBD1 aligns across 8 bases. V gave up 5 bases and J gave up 4 bases; unmatched junction bases: 1. The CDR3 length is 13 residues. The germline V gene encodes CDR1 MNHGY and CDR2 SVAAGI. The CDR3 sequence is CASSRTGNQPQHF. CDR3 nucleotides: TGTGCCAGCAGTCGGACAGGGAATCAGCCCCAGCATTTT.

The V gene is TRBV6-1, the J gene TRBJ2-7; TRBD2 matches at 14 bases. This CDR3 is built from 15 residues. Germline V gene sequence: CDR1 MNHNS, CDR2 SASEGT. Unmatched junction bases numbered 2, after V lost 3 bases and J lost 4 bases. In DNA form, the CDR3 reads TGTGCCAGCAGTGACGGACTAGCGGGGGGTTACGAGCAGTACTTC. Its protein product is CASSDGLAGGYEQYF.

This chain connects TRBV19 to TRBJ1-1; no clear D gene. Germline V gene sequence: CDR1 LNHDA, CDR2 SQIVND (reference sequence). The CDR3 loop spans 15 amino acids. Trimming stripped 1 base from V and 3 bases from J, with 12 bases between. The DNA for the CDR3 is TGTGCCAGTAGTATAGTCCAGGCGGGGTACACTGAAGCTTTCTTT. Its translation is CASSIVQAGYTEAFF.

The chain uses TRBV13 and TRBJ2-1, with 8 bases that match TRBD1. V trimming: 5 bases; J trimming: 3 bases; junction bases outside the gene matches: 6. CDR3 length: 15 amino acids. Germline values: CDR1 PRHDT, CDR2 FYEKMQ (reference sequence). The CDR3 spells CASSGQGAGYNEQFF. DNA of the CDR3: TGTGCCAGCAGCGGCCAGGGGGCAGGCTACAATGAGCAGTTCTTC.

This clone came up a few times. The J gene is TRBJ1-1, the V gene TRBV19; D possibly corresponds to TRBD1 (5 bases). V was pared by 7 bases and J by 1 base, with 10 bases between. The CDR3 extends over 13 amino acids. Germline V CDR1 and CDR2: LNHDA, SQIVND (reference sequence). CDR3 DNA: TGTGCCAGTATTTGGGGGAGGAACACTGAAGCTTTCTTT. Encoded protein: CASIWGRNTEAFF.

The V and J genes are TRBV9 and TRBJ2-1, with 10 bases identical to TRBD2. Germline CDR1 reads SGDLS; CDR2 reads YYNGEE. V gave up 4 bases and J gave up 4 bases; unmatched junction bases: 11. This CDR3 spans 17 amino acids. The CDR3 loop is CASSPWDSGGLYNEQFF. The CDR3, as DNA: TGTGCCAGCAGCCCTTGGGATAGCGGGGGGCTATACAATGAGCAGTTCTTC.

The chain recombines TRBV5-1 with TRBJ2-5, with a tentative D call TRBD1 (5 bases). V was clipped by 0 bases and J by 0 bases, with 6 bases between them. This CDR3 has 14 amino acids. The germline CDR1 and CDR2 sequences are SGHRS and YFSETQ. CDR3 in amino acids: CASSLAGNQETQYF. The CDR3 nucleotides read TGCGCCAGCAGCTTGGCAGGGAACCAAGAGACCCAGTACTTC.

This clone was recorded once. The chain employs TRBV7-8 and TRBJ2-7, with D uncertain. V lost 3 bases, J lost 2 bases, and 5 bases lay in between. Germline V gene lookup returns CDR1 SGHVS and CDR2 FQNEAQ. There are 12 residues in the CDR3. The CDR3: CASSFEPYEQYF. The CDR3, as DNA: TGTGCCAGCAGCTTTGAGCCCTACGAGCAGTACTTC.

The V and J genes are TRBV5-4 and TRBJ2-7; 9 bases are a match to TRBD1. Germline values: CDR1 SGHNT, CDR2 YYREEE (reference sequence). J was trimmed by 5 bases and V by 3 bases; bases with no gene match: 6. The CDR3 consists of 14 residues. The CDR3 DNA reads as TGTGCCAGCAGCTCGGGACAGGGAGATAACGAGCAGTACTTC. Encoded protein: CASSSGQGDNEQYF.

This clone was seen once. The chain employs TRBV27 and TRBJ1-4; D ambiguous. Between the trimmed V and J ends, which lost 5 bases and 1 base, there was a span of 11 bases. The V gene's germline CDR1 is MNHEY and CDR2 SMNVEV (reference sequence). The CDR3 sequence is 15 residues long. CDR3 sequence reads: CASSRYSLTNEKLFF. The CDR3 bases are TGTGCCAGCAGTAGATACAGCTTAACTAATGAAAAACTGTTTTTT.

The rearrangement uses TRBV11-1 and TRBJ2-1; TRBD2 agrees at 16 bases. Trimming took 5 bases from V and 5 from J; bases not matched to a gene: 3. Germline V gene sequence: CDR1 SGHAT, CDR2 FQDESV (reference sequence). The CDR3 length is 16 residues. The CDR3 bases are TGTGCCAGCAGCGGGACTAGCGGGAGGGCAGACAATGAGCAGTTCTTC. This translates into CASSGTSGRADNEQFF. The variable domain in full, with the rest retrieved from reference TRBV11-1 and TRBJ2-1, is EAEVAQSPRYKITEKSQAVAFWCDPISGHATLYWYRQILGQGPELLVQFQDESVVDDSQLPKDRFSAERLKGVDSTLKIQPAELGDSAMYLCASSGTSGRADNEQFFGPGTRLTVL.